This T cell receptor beta chain comes out of a study of response to subunit inactivated influenza vaccine. Trimming at V came to 6 bases and at J to 8 bases, leaving 5 bases not matched to a gene. This CDR3 region has 14 residues. One entry per CDR3 protein, called by TCRdb with MiXCR from the RT-PCR reads. The table shows approximately 530,000 distinct CDR3 sequences, with less than 7.5% occurring only once. The source is a man between 50 and 75 years old who received an inactivated influenza vaccine. The source was PBMCs from blood, collected around 25 months after vaccination. This chain connects TRBV12-3 or TRBV12-4 to TRBJ2-1; 12 bases match TRBD2. This CDR3 is CASREGTSGYEQFF. CDR3 nucleotides: TGTGCCAGCAGAGAAGGGACTAGCGGGTATGAGCAGTTCTTC.